The subject of this entry is one T cell receptor beta chain. As yet, its antigen is unknown. This specimen belongs to a study of shared clonotypes between healthy human individuals. Findings and caveats of the study: Rarefaction revealed incomplete sorted-subset sequencing despite large depth. About 5% was the fraction of naive CD4 clonotypes found shared across several donors.

Naive CD8 cells lacked CD45RO and underwent positive selection for CCR7, leaving out terminally differentiated effector memory CD45RA+ cells. Those who donated were healthy HIV-negative adults, with no recent acute infections or vaccinations reported. CDR3 size: 12 residues. The germline V gene encodes CDR1 MDHEN and CDR2 SYDVKM. V was pared by 7 bases and J by 4 bases, with 11 bases between. Assay used: immunoSEQ multiplex PCR; TCRdb lists only in-frame clones, some missing. The sample lists more than 2 million clones; 93% were seen once. The source is a man between 18 and 29 years old in good health. Some clones in this sample may be carry-over from other donors' samples. V usage is TRBV28 and J usage is TRBJ2-7, with D tentatively TRBD2 (6 bases). Sequenced sample: naive CD8+ T cells from PBMCs. CDR3 region: CASTTGGYEQYF. In DNA, the CDR3 is TGTGCCAGCACCACCGGGGGATACGAGCAGTACTTC.